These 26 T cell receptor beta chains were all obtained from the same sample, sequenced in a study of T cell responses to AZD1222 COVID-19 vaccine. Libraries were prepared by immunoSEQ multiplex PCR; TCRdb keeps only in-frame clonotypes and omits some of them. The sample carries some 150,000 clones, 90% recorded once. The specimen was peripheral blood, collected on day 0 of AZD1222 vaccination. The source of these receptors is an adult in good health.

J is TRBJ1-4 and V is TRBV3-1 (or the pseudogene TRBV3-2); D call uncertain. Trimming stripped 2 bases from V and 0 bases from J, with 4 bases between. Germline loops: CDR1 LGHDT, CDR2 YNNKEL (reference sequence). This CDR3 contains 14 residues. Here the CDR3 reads CASSQRATNEKLFF. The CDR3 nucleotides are TGTGCCAGCAGCCAACGGGCAACTAATGAAAAACTGTTTTTT.

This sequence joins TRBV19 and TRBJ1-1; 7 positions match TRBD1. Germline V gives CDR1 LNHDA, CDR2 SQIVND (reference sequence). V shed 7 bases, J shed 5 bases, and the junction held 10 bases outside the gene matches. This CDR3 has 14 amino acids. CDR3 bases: TGTGCCAGTACTATCACAGGGGCAGGGACTGAAGCTTTCTTT. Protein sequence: CASTITGAGTEAFF.

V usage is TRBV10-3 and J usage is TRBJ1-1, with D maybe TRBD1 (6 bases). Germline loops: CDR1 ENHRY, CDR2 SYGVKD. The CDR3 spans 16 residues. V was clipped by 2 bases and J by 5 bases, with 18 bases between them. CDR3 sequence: CAISEGWGRISTEAFF. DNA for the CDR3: TGTGCCATCAGTGAGGGGTGGGGGCGGATTTCTACTGAAGCTTTCTTT.

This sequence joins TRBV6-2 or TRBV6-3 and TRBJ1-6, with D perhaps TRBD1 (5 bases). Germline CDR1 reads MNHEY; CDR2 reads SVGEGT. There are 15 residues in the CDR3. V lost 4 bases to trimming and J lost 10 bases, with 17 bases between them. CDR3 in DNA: TGTGCCAGCAGTTCCCAAGGCAGGGTAGAATCACCCCTCCACTTT. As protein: CASSSQGRVESPLHF.

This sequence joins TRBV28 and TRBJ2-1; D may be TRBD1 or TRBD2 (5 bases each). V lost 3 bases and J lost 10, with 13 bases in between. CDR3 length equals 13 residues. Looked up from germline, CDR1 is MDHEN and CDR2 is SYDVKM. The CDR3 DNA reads TGTGCCAGCAGTTTGGGGACCTTGGCCGAGCAGTTCTTC. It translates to CASSLGTLAEQFF.

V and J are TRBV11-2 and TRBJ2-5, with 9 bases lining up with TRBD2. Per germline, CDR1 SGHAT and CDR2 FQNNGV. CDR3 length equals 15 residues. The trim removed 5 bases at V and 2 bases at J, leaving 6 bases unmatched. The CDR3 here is CASSPGLAVQETQYF. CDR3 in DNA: TGTGCCAGCAGCCCGGGACTAGCAGTTCAAGAGACCCAGTACTTC.

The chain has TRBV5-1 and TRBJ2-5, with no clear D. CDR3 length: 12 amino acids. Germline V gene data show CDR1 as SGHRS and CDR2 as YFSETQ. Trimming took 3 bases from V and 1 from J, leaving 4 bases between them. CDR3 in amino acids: CASSYFQETQYF. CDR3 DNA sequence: TGCGCCAGCAGCTACTTCCAAGAGACCCAGTACTTC.

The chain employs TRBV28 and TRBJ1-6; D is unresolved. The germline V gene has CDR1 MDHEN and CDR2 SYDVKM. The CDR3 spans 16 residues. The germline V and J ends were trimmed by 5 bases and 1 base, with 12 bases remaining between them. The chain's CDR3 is CASSAAGDSYNSPLHF. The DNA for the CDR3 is TGTGCCAGCAGTGCCGCTGGGGATTCCTATAATTCACCCCTCCACTTT.

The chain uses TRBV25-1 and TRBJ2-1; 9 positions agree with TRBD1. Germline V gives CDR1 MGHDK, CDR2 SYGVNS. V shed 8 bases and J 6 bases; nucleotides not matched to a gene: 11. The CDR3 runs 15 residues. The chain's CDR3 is CASQIPGTGTNEQFF. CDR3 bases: TGTGCCAGCCAAATCCCCGGGACAGGGACCAATGAGCAGTTCTTC.

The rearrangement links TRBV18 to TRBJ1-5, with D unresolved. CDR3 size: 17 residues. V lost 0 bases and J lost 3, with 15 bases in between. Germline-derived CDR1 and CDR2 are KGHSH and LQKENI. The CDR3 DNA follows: TGTGCCAGCTCACCACCGGTTACGAGCGCCCTCAATCAGCCCCAGCATTTT. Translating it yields CASSPPVTSALNQPQHF.

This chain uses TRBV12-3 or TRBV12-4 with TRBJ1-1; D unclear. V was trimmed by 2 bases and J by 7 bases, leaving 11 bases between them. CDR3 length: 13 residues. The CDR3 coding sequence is TGTGCCAGCAGTTTACAACGGCCCGTTGAAGCTTTCTTT. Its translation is CASSLQRPVEAFF.

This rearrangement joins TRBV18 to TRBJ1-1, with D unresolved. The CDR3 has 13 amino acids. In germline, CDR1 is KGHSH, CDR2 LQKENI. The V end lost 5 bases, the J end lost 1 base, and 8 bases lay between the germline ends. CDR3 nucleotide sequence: TGTGCCAGCTCATCATCAGGGAACACTGAAGCTTTCTTT. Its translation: CASSSSGNTEAFF.

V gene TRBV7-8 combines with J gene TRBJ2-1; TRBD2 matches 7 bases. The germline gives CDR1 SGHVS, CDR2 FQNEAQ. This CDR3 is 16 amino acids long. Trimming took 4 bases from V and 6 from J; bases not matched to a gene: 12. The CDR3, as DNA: TGTGCCAGCAGCTCAGCCAGGACTAGACTCACCAATGAGCAGTTCTTC. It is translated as CASSSARTRLTNEQFF.

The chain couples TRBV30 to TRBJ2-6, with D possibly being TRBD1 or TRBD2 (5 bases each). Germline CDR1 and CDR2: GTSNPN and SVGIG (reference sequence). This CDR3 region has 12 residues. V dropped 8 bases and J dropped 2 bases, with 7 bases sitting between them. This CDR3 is CAGDPGANVLTF. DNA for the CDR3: TGTGCCGGGGACCCTGGGGCCAACGTCCTGACTTTC.

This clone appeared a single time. The CDR3 loop reads CASSLAKGGSANYGYTF. CDR3 DNA: TGCGCCAGCAGCTTGGCAAAGGGGGGTTCGGCTAACTATGGCTACACCTTC. J is TRBJ1-2 and V is TRBV5-1; a weak D match, TRBD1 (6 bases). V was cut by 0 bases and J by 0 bases, with 15 bases left in between. Germline CDR1 SGHRS, CDR2 YFSETQ. The CDR3 runs to 17 residues.

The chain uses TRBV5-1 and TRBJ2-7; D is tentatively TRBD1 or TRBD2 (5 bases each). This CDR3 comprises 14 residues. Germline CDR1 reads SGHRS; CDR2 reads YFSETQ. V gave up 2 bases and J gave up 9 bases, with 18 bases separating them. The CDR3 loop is CASSFNGDIRGQYF. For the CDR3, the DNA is TGCGCCAGCAGCTTCAACGGGGATATTAGGGGGCAGTACTTC. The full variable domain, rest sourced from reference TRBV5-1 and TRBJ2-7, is KAGVTQTPRYLIKTRGQQVTLSCSPISGHRSVSWYQQTPGQGLQFLFEYFSETQRNKGNFPGRFSGRQFSNSRSEMNVSTLELGDSALYLCASSFNGDIRGQYFGPGTRLTVT.

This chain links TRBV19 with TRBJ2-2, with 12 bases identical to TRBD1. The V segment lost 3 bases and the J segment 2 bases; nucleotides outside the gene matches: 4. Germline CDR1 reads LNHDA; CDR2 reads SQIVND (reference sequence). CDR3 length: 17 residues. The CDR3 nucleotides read TGTGCCAGTAGTATGAGGGGACAGGGGGCTAACACCGGGGAGCTGTTTTTT. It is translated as CASSMRGQGANTGELFF.

The DNA of the CDR3 is TGTGCCAGCAGTTTAGAGGGAAACTATGGCTACACCTTC. Protein product: CASSLEGNYGYTF. The chain has TRBV6-2 or TRBV6-3 and TRBJ1-2; D not certain. V gave up 4 bases and J gave up 2 bases, with 8 bases separating them. Germline CDR1 reads MNHEY; CDR2 reads SVGEGT. The CDR3 is 13 amino acids.

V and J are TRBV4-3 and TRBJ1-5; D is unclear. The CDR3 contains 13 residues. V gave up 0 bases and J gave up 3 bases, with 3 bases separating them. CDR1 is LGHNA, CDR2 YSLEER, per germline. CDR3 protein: CASSQDYNQPQHF. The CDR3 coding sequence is TGCGCCAGCAGCCAAGACTACAATCAGCCCCAGCATTTT.

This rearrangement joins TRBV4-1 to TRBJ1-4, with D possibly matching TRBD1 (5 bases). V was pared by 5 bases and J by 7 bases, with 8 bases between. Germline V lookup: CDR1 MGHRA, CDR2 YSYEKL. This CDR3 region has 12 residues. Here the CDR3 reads CASSAGGEKLFF. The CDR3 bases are TGCGCCAGCAGCGCCGGGGGTGAAAAACTGTTTTTT.

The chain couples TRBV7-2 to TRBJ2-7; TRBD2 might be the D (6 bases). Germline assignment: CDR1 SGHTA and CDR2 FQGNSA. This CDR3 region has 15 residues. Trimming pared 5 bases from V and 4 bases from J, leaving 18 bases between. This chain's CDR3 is CASSPDRGSVYEQYF. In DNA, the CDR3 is TGTGCCAGCAGCCCGGATCGGGGGTCGGTGTACGAGCAGTACTTC.

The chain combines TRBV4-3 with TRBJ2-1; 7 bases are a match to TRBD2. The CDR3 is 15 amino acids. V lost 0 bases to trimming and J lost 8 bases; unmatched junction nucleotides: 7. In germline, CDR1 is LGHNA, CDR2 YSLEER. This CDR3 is CASSQEGGRLDEQFF. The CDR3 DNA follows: TGCGCCAGCAGCCAAGAGGGCGGGAGACTCGATGAGCAGTTCTTC.

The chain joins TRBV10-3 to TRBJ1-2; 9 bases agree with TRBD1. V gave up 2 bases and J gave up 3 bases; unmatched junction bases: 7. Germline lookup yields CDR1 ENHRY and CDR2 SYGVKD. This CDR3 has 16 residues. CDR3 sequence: CAISETGGQGDYGYTF. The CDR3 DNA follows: TGTGCCATCAGTGAGACGGGGGGACAGGGAGACTATGGCTACACCTTC.

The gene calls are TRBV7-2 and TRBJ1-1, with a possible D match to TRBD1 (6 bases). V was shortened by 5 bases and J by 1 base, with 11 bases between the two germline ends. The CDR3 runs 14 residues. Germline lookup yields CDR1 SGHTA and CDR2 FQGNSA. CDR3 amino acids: CASSLGGENTEAFF. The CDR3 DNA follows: TGTGCCAGCAGCCTAGGGGGGGAGAACACTGAAGCTTTCTTT.

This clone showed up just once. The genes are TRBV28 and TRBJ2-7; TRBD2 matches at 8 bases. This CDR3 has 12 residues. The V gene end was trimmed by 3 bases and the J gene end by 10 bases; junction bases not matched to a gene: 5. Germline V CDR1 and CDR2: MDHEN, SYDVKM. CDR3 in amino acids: CASSFREGRQYF. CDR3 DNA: TGTGCCAGCAGTTTCCGGGAGGGTAGACAGTACTTC.

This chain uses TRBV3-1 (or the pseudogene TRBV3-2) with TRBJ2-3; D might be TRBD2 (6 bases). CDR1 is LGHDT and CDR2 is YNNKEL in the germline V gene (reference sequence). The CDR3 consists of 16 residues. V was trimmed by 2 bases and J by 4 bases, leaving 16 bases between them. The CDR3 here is CASSQPGLRRADTQYF. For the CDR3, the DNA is TGTGCCAGCAGCCAACCCGGTCTCAGGAGGGCAGATACGCAGTATTTT.